The 19 T cell receptor beta chains given below trace back to one sample, sequenced in a study of blood T cell repertoires in COVID-19. Here immunoSEQ multiplex PCR was the method, and the copy in TCRdb shows in-frame clones only, minus some. The repertoire holds 68,000 or so clones, with about 82% as singletons. Sequencing input: peripheral blood. These receptors all stem from a man in his forties or fifties with acute or convalescent COVID-19.

V gene TRBV28 combines with J gene TRBJ1-4; 7 bases line up with TRBD1. V lost 0 bases, J lost 6 bases, and 10 bases stayed unmatched. The CDR3 consists of 17 residues. The germline V gene has CDR1 MDHEN and CDR2 SYDVKM. The CDR3 nucleotides read TGTGCCAGCAGTTTATGGGGTTCGAGACAGGGAGATGAAAAACTGTTTTTT. Translated, it gives CASSLWGSRQGDEKLFF.

This clone was observed a single time. The V call is TRBV30, the J call TRBJ1-4; 7 nucleotides agree with TRBD1. Germline trimming cut 1 base from V and 7 bases from J; bases unmatched to any gene: 9. This CDR3 has 15 amino acids. Germline V CDR1 and CDR2: GTSNPN, SVGIG (reference sequence). This CDR3 reads CAWSGWTGGSEKLFF. The CDR3 DNA reads as TGTGCCTGGAGTGGGTGGACAGGCGGTTCTGAAAAACTGTTTTTT.

A few counts support this clone. V gene TRBV9 combines with J gene TRBJ2-7; D gene unclear. CDR1 SGDLS and CDR2 YYNGEE come from the germline V gene. Trimming shortened V by 4 bases and J by 0 bases, and 11 bases separated the two germline ends. The CDR3 spans 14 residues. Here the CDR3 reads CASSSSQVSYEQYF. CDR3 sequence (DNA): TGTGCCAGCAGCTCCAGCCAGGTCTCCTACGAGCAGTACTTC.

The CDR3: CAGGQDTTNEKLFF. The DNA for the CDR3 is TGTGCCGGAGGACAGGATACAACTAATGAAAAACTGTTTTTT. This chain links TRBV2 with TRBJ1-4; the match to TRBD1 covers 7 bases. This CDR3 is 14 amino acids long. Losses at the gene ends were 11 bases for V and 0 bases for J; bases not matched to a gene: 6. Germline CDR1 SNHLY, CDR2 FYNNEI.

The chain joins TRBV18 to TRBJ2-3; D remains ambiguous. Germline V gene sequence: CDR1 KGHSH, CDR2 LQKENI. This CDR3 is built from 15 residues. V was trimmed by 6 bases and J by 1 base, leaving 14 bases between them. The CDR3 loop reads CASSPGGFGTDTQYF. CDR3 nucleotide sequence: TGTGCCAGCTCCCCCGGTGGTTTCGGCACAGATACGCAGTATTTT.

The chain is built from TRBV7-9 and TRBJ2-5; possibly TRBD2 for D (5 bases). The CDR3 is made up of 14 amino acids. V gave up 3 bases and J gave up 4 bases, with 12 bases separating them. Germline V gene data show CDR1 as SEHNR and CDR2 as FQNEAQ (reference sequence). CDR3 loop: CASSLSTSRETQYF. CDR3 in DNA: TGTGCCAGCAGCTTGTCCACTAGTCGAGAGACCCAGTACTTC.

The genes are TRBV11-3 and TRBJ2-2; TRBD1 might be the D (5 bases). CDR3 size: 17 residues. Germline CDR1 is SGHNT and CDR2 is YENEEA. Deletions cut 4 bases from V and 4 bases from J, with 19 bases between. The CDR3 is CASSSYVLGDLTGELFF. The CDR3 DNA is TGTGCCAGCAGCTCTTATGTTTTAGGGGATCTCACCGGGGAGCTGTTTTTT.

This chain connects TRBV7-9 to TRBJ2-3; D perhaps matches TRBD2 (6 bases). Trimming removed 5 bases at V and 3 bases at J, with 21 bases between. The CDR3 is made up of 17 amino acids. Germline assignment: CDR1 SEHNR and CDR2 FQNEAQ (reference sequence). The CDR3 coding sequence is TGTGCCAGCAGCCCCCCCCGGGCGGGATGGGGGACAGATACGCAGTATTTT. It encodes CASSPPRAGWGTDTQYF. The entire variable domain, with the rest obtained from reference TRBV7-9 and TRBJ2-3, is as follows: DTGVSQNPRHKITKRGQNVTFRCDPISEHNRLYWYRQTLGQGPEFLTYFQNEAQLEKSRLLSDRFSAERPKGSFSTLEIQRTEQGDSAMYLCASSPPRAGWGTDTQYFGPGTRLTVL.

The genes are TRBV6-7 and TRBJ1-6; 9 positions agree with TRBD1. TRBV6-7 is placed among ORFs of uncertain function. This CDR3 is 15 amino acids long. Germline trimming cut 2 bases from V and 7 bases from J; bases unmatched to any gene: 3. This chain's CDR3 is CASSYEGQGNSPLHF. The DNA of the CDR3 is TGTGCCAGCAGTTACGAAGGACAGGGGAATTCACCCCTCCACTTT.

The V call is TRBV4-1, the J call TRBJ2-6; D is unresolved. The CDR3 runs to 16 residues. Trimming shortened V by 1 base and J by 4 bases, and 11 bases separated the two germline ends. CDR1 is MGHRA, CDR2 YSYEKL, per germline. The CDR3 protein is CASSQGGRGGANVLTF. In nucleotides, the CDR3 is TGCGCCAGCAGCCAAGGAGGAAGAGGAGGGGCCAACGTCCTGACTTTC.

The chain recombines TRBV5-1 with TRBJ1-2, with TRBD1 matching 10 bases. This CDR3 spans 14 amino acids. The V gene end was trimmed by 3 bases and the J gene end by 7 bases; junction bases not matched to a gene: 6. Germline V CDR1 and CDR2: SGHRS, YFSETQ. The CDR3 region has the DNA TGCGCCAGCAGCTCGACAGGGGGCTCGGGTGGCTACACCTTC. Its translation: CASSSTGGSGGYTF. The full variable domain, in which reference TRBV5-1 and TRBJ1-2 provide the parts outside the CDR3, is KAGVTQTPRYLIKTRGQQVTLSCSPISGHRSVSWYQQTPGQGLQFLFEYFSETQRNKGNFPGRFSGRQFSNSRSEMNVSTLELGDSALYLCASSSTGGSGGYTFGSGTRLTVV.

This chain connects TRBV9 to TRBJ2-7; the D gene is possibly TRBD2 (5 bases). The CDR3 has 15 amino acids. The V end lost 4 bases, the J end lost 2 bases, and 16 bases lay between the germline ends. CDR1 is SGDLS and CDR2 is YYNGEE in the germline V gene. The CDR3 DNA reads as TGTGCCAGCAGCCTCGGGGATAGCGCAACCTACGAGCAGTACTTC. As protein: CASSLGDSATYEQYF.

The chain links TRBV9 to TRBJ1-2, with 7 nucleotides matching TRBD1. This CDR3 is 15 amino acids long. CDR1 is SGDLS, CDR2 YYNGEE, per germline. V was clipped by 4 bases and J by 1 base; unmatched bases: 7. Here the CDR3 DNA reads TGTGCCAGCAGCCATCGGGACAGCTATAACTATGGCTACACCTTC. Residues: CASSHRDSYNYGYTF. Using reference TRBV9 and TRBJ1-2 for the parts outside the CDR3, the full variable domain is DSGVTQTPKHLITATGQRVTLRCSPRSGDLSVYWYQQSLDQGLQFLIQYYNGEERAKGNILERFSAQQFPDLHSELNLSSLELGDSALYFCASSHRDSYNYGYTFGSGTRLTVV.

J is TRBJ2-1 and V is TRBV7-9; 8 nucleotides agree with TRBD2. The germline V gene has CDR1 SEHNR and CDR2 FQNEAQ (reference sequence). There are 17 residues in the CDR3. Trimming took 5 bases from V and 6 from J; bases not matched to a gene: 15. This CDR3 is CASSPQGGLAGRNEQFF. CDR3 coding DNA: TGTGCCAGCAGCCCCCAAGGAGGGCTAGCGGGCCGCAATGAGCAGTTCTTC.

J is TRBJ2-7 and V is TRBV11-3; 12 bases align to TRBD2. Germline CDR1 is SGHNT and CDR2 is YENEEA. The CDR3 contains 19 residues. With 4 bases clipped from V and 3 bases from J, the junction kept 16 bases outside the gene matches. The CDR3 DNA sequence: TGTGCCAGCAGCTCGGACCGGGACAGGCGGACTAGCGGGATCTACGAGCAGTACTTC. Translation gives CASSSDRDRRTSGIYEQYF.

The sample holds one count of this clone. The chain combines TRBV11-3 with TRBJ2-2, with D possibly matching TRBD2 (6 bases). CDR1 SGHNT and CDR2 YENEEA come from the germline V gene. Trimming removed 6 bases from V and 1 base from J, with 12 bases in between. There are 15 residues in the CDR3. CDR3: CASSSTRENTGELFF. CDR3 DNA sequence: TGTGCCAGCAGTTCGACTAGGGAGAACACCGGGGAGCTGTTTTTT.

The chain couples TRBV29-1 to TRBJ1-1, with a weak D call TRBD1 (5 bases). The germline CDR1 and CDR2 sequences are SQVTM and ANQGSEA. The CDR3 covers 12 residues. The V and J ends lost 7 bases and 5 bases respectively, with 14 bases between them. As DNA, the CDR3 is TGCAGCGGCGGGACGGAGGCGACTGAAGCTTTCTTT. Translation: CSGGTEATEAFF.

This clone is a singleton in its sample. V is TRBV4-2 and J is TRBJ1-1, with D maybe TRBD1 (5 bases). The V gene's germline CDR1 is LGHNA and CDR2 YNFKEQ. The V end lost 3 bases, the J end lost 1 base, and 15 bases lay between the germline ends. This CDR3 has 16 residues. The CDR3 DNA is TGTGCCAGCAGCCAGGGGGGAGGCAGAGGGAACACTGAAGCTTTCTTT. Residues: CASSQGGGRGNTEAFF.

V is TRBV11-2 and J is TRBJ1-2, with 8 bases that match TRBD1. The CDR3 has 16 residues. The J segment lost 4 bases and the V segment lost 4 bases, leaving 11 bases of the junction unmatched. The germline V gene encodes CDR1 SGHAT and CDR2 FQNNGV. The CDR3, as DNA: TGTGCCAGCAGCTCTCACACTACGGACAGGGTCTATGGCTACACCTTC. It is translated as CASSSHTTDRVYGYTF.